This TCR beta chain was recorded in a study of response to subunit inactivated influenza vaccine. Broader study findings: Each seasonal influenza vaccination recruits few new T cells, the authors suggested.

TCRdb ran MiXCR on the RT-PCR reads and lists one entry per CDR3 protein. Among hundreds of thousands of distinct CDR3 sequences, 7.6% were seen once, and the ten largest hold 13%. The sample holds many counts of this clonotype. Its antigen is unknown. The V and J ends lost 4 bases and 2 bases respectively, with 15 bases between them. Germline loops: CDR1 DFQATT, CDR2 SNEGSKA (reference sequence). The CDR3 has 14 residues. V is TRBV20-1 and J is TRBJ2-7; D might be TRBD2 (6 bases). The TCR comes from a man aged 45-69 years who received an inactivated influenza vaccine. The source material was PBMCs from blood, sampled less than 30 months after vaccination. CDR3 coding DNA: TGCAGTGCTATAGAACCGGGACTGGCCTACGAGCAGTACTTC. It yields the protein CSAIEPGLAYEQYF.